Below are 21 T cell receptor beta chains sequenced from a single sample in a study of tumor-infiltrating lymphocytes in primary liver carcinoma (dated 2017 in TCRdb). TCRdb records Illumina HiSeq 2500 as the sequencer. Using a constant-region primer and ProtoScript II reverse transcriptase, TCRbeta-specific cDNA was reverse-transcribed from around 500 ng total RNA. TCRbeta libraries were built with three nested multiplex PCR rounds, a slightly modified ARM-PCR procedure. The first two PCR rounds used multiplex TRBV1-TRBV30 forward primers with a Cbeta reverse primer, each for about 9 cycles. Starting from the raw public reads, TCRdb applied fastp trimming at Q25, assembled clones with MiXCR and retained in-frame beta chains. Rows are combined by CDR3 protein, so each entry shows the most common genes and DNA. A total of about 310,000 distinct CDR3 sequences appear in this sample, about 50% of them only once. The biggest ten clones account for 17% of the sample.

RNA from unsorted whole blood was extracted with TRIzol reagent, and germline DNA was obtained with the DNeasy Blood & Tissue kit. Sequencing was performed on peripheral blood. These receptors all stem from a woman in her twenties or thirties with primary liver carcinoma and hepatitis B virus infection.

The chain couples TRBV5-6 to TRBJ2-7; 9 bases agree with TRBD2. The CDR3 spans 17 residues. CDR1 SGHDT and CDR2 YYEEEE come from the germline V gene. V shed 1 base and J 4 bases; nucleotides not matched to a gene: 12. CDR3 DNA sequence: TGTGCCAGCAGCTTGTTTGCGGGAGGGGATAAAGGATACGAGCAGTACTTC. Its translation is CASSLFAGGDKGYEQYF.

This clonotype occurred many times. The chain is built from TRBV6-2 or TRBV6-3 and TRBJ1-5, with 7 bases lining up with TRBD1. J gave up 6 bases and V 6 bases, and 5 bases lay outside the gene matches. The CDR3 totals 13 residues. The germline gives CDR1 MNHEY, CDR2 SVGEGT. The CDR3 protein is CASSRQGTQPQHF. The CDR3 DNA is TGTGCCAGCAGCCGACAGGGTACTCAGCCCCAGCATTTT.

Worth noting for this clonotype: The limits of the CDR3 on the DNA are not certain, so only TCRdb's listed CDR3 is given. The chain combines TRBV4-1 with TRBJ1-6. Ends included, the CDR3 has 14 residues. Germline CDR1 is MGHRA and CDR2 is YSYEKL. This CDR3 reads CASSQVGLGSPFHF.

V and J are TRBV7-9 and TRBJ1-5; D remains ambiguous. The V gene lost 7 bases and the J gene lost 9 bases, with 7 bases spanning the gap. CDR3 length: 10 amino acids. Germline V gene lookup returns CDR1 SEHNR and CDR2 FQNEAQ (reference sequence). The CDR3 DNA sequence: TGTGCCAGCACCCTTGGGCCCCAGCATTTT. Encoded protein: CASTLGPQHF.

On this clonotype: A much more abundant neighbour one base away suggests this may be a read error. The chain couples TRBV10-3 to TRBJ2-3; D is undetermined. Germline lookup yields CDR1 ENHRY and CDR2 SYGVKD. The germline V and J ends were trimmed by 2 bases and 2 bases, with 8 bases remaining between them. CDR3 length: 14 residues. CDR3 region: CAISEHANTDTQYF. For the CDR3, the DNA is TGTGCCATCAGTGAGCACGCGAACACAGATACGCAGTATTTT.

On this clonotype: This clone may be a read error of a much larger clone one base away. This chain uses TRBV6-5 with TRBJ1-3; D is unclear. CDR3 length: 16 amino acids. The germline V and J ends were trimmed by 4 bases and 0 bases, with 13 bases remaining between them. Germline loops: CDR1 MNHEY, CDR2 SVGAGI. The CDR3 loop reads CASSFGQPISGNTIYF. In nucleotides, the CDR3 is TGTGCCAGCAGTTTTGGGCAGCCCATCTCTGGAAACACCATATATTTT.

Remarks on this clonotype: Since the CDR3 does not end with the conserved phenylalanine or tryptophan, this likely comes from a read error. In DNA, the CDR3 is TGTGCTAGTGGTTTGACTCAAGGTGGTGGCTGGTTCTCTGGAAACACCATATATTCT. It translates to CASGLTQGGGWFSGNTIYS. The chain carries TRBV12-5 and TRBJ1-3; D is uncertain. V was pared by 2 bases and J by 0 bases, with 20 bases between. This CDR3 contains 19 residues. The germline V gene encodes CDR1 LGHNT and CDR2 FRNRAP.

The gene calls are TRBV11-1 and TRBJ2-7; TRBD2 matches 8 bases. CDR1 is SGHAT and CDR2 is FQDESV in the germline V gene (reference sequence). Trimming removed 6 bases from V and 2 bases from J; junction bases left unmatched: 9. The CDR3 sequence is 15 residues long. The CDR3 sequence: CASSIGLAGAYEQYF. CDR3 sequence (DNA): TGTGCCAGCAGTATCGGACTAGCAGGGGCCTACGAGCAGTACTTC.

This clonotype was recorded a few times. This chain connects TRBV10-3 to TRBJ2-3, with D possibly TRBD2 on 6 matching bases. This CDR3 is built from 14 residues. The V end was cut by 10 bases, the J end by 3 bases, with 17 bases between. The V gene's germline CDR1 is ENHRY and CDR2 SYGVKD. CDR3 in amino acids: CATASGVGTDTQYF. As DNA, the CDR3 is TGTGCCACCGCCTCGGGGGTAGGGACAGATACGCAGTATTTT.

This clonotype has just a few counts. The V and J genes are TRBV7-9 and TRBJ1-2; D ambiguous. The CDR3 length is 13 residues. V gave up 2 bases and J gave up 5 bases, with 9 bases separating them. Germline loops: CDR1 SEHNR, CDR2 FQNEAQ (reference sequence). CDR3 protein: CASSLRVGYGYTF. The CDR3 DNA is TGTGCCAGCAGCTTAAGGGTTGGATATGGCTACACCTTC.

As for this clonotype: Since a much larger clone is just one base distant, this may be a read error. The chain couples TRBV4-1 to TRBJ2-7; unclear D gene. The V end lost 4 bases, the J end lost 2 bases, and 12 bases lay between the germline ends. Germline V lookup: CDR1 MGHRA, CDR2 YSYEKL. This CDR3 has 14 amino acids. The chain's CDR3 is CASSPLVRTYEQYF. The CDR3 DNA reads TGCGCCAGCAGCCCATTAGTCAGGACCTACGAGCAGTACTTC.

This clonotype was counted many times. This chain links TRBV6-5 with TRBJ1-6; TRBD1 might be the D (5 bases). Germline CDR1 MNHEY, CDR2 SVGAGI. The CDR3 loop spans 15 amino acids. With 6 bases removed from V and 10 bases from J, the gap between germline ends came to 19 bases. The CDR3 DNA sequence: TGTGCCAGCAGCCCAAATCGGGACTATTGGTCACCCCTCCACTTT. Translated, it gives CASSPNRDYWSPLHF.

In its sample, this clonotype was seen many times. V gene TRBV6-2 or TRBV6-3 combines with J gene TRBJ2-4; D unclear. Germline loops: CDR1 MNHEY, CDR2 SVGEGT. The CDR3 extends over 13 amino acids. V was pared by 8 bases and J by 0 bases, with 8 bases between. The CDR3 here is CASSEPAKNIQYF. DNA for the CDR3: TGTGCCAGCTCTGAACCAGCCAAAAACATTCAGTACTTC.

This clonotype showed up just once. At one of its ends the junction is not consistent with the germline gene, which may arise from a read error. The chain uses TRBV14 and TRBJ1-4; D is undetermined. The germline V gene encodes CDR1 SGHDN and CDR2 FVKESK. This CDR3 has 13 amino acids. CDR3 loop: CTSSRNLREKLFF. Here the CDR3 DNA reads TGCACCAGCAGTCGGAATCTTCGGGAAAAACTGTTTTTT. The variable domain in full, completed from reference TRBV14 and TRBJ1-4, reads EAGVTQFPSHSVIEKGQTVTLRCDPISGHDNLYWYRRVMGKEIKFLLHFVKESKQDESGMPNNRFLAERTGGTYSTLKVQPAELEDSGVYFCTSSRNLREKLFFGSGTQLSVL.

A word on this clonotype: A read error may explain this, as a much larger clone is one base away. V usage is TRBV4-3 and J usage is TRBJ1-3, with D tentatively TRBD1 (5 bases). The CDR3 covers 15 residues. Germline-derived CDR1 and CDR2 are LGHNA and YSLEER. As DNA, the CDR3 is TGCGCCAGCAGTCAAGAGTCTGGGGCTAGAAACACCATATATTTT. It encodes CASSQESGARNTIYF.

This chain joins TRBV7-9 and TRBJ2-7; TRBD2 is a possible D gene (6 bases). The V and J ends lost 5 bases and 2 bases respectively, with 16 bases between them. CDR3 length equals 15 residues. Germline V gene sequence: CDR1 SEHNR, CDR2 FQNEAQ (reference sequence). CDR3 bases: TGTGCCAGCAGCCCCGGAGGAGGGCTTACCTACGAGCAGTACTTC. Protein product: CASSPGGGLTYEQYF. Full variable domain (missing parts from reference TRBV7-9 and TRBJ2-7): DTGVSQNPRHKITKRGQNVTFRCDPISEHNRLYWYRQTLGQGPEFLTYFQNEAQLEKSRLLSDRFSAERPKGSFSTLEIQRTEQGDSAMYLCASSPGGGLTYEQYFGPGTRLTVT.

This clonotype was found many times. This rearrangement joins TRBV6-1 to TRBJ1-2, with no clear D. The CDR3 sequence is 13 residues long. Looked up from germline, CDR1 is MNHNS and CDR2 is SASEGT. Trimming removed 10 bases from V and 6 bases from J, with 18 bases in between. Here the CDR3 DNA reads TGTGCCACGGCGTTGAGGGCGGGCGATGGCTACACCTTC. Amino acid sequence: CATALRAGDGYTF.

With respect to this clonotype: One base away lies a much larger clone, so this may be a sequencing read error. This sequence joins TRBV29-1 and TRBJ1-5; a possible D gene is TRBD1 (5 bases). The CDR3 consists of 13 residues. Germline V lookup: CDR1 SQVTM, CDR2 ANQGSEA. CDR3 protein: CCVAGNTNQPQHF. For the CDR3, the DNA is TGCTGCGTGGCAGGGAATACCAATCAGCCCCAGCATTTT.

This clonotype was observed at least ten times. The CDR3 is CAISESITINSPLHF. The CDR3 coding sequence is TGTGCCATCAGTGAGTCGATAACCATCAATTCACCCCTCCACTTT. The genes are TRBV10-3 and TRBJ1-6; no firm D call. The CDR3 has 15 residues. Germline CDR1 and CDR2: ENHRY and SYGVKD. Between the trimmed V and J ends, which lost 0 bases and 7 bases, there was a span of 10 bases.

This clonotype was recorded a few times. The chain recombines TRBV6-2 or TRBV6-3 with TRBJ1-1, with TRBD1 matching 11 bases. The V and J ends lost 4 bases and 2 bases, in that order; junction bases with no gene match: 0. Germline CDR1 is MNHEY and CDR2 is SVGEGT. This CDR3 comprises 14 residues. Here the CDR3 DNA reads TGTGCCAGCAGTTGGACAGGGGGCAACACTGAAGCTTTCTTT. Amino acids: CASSWTGGNTEAFF.

With regard to this clonotype: This may be a read error: a much more frequent sequence differs by one nucleotide. A read error is likely, as this CDR3 ends without the conserved phenylalanine or tryptophan. The chain has TRBV4-2 and TRBJ2-3, with 11 bases fitting TRBD2. CDR3 length: 15 residues. Germline V gives CDR1 LGHNA, CDR2 YNFKEQ. Losses at the gene ends were 4 bases for V and 3 bases for J; bases not matched to a gene: 3. The CDR3 DNA reads as TGTGCCAGCAGCCGTAGCGGGAGGGCGACAGATACGCAGTATTAT. Translating it yields CASSRSGRATDTQYY.